Described below is a single T cell receptor beta chain sequence and its context. This entry belongs to a study of T cell changes during pregnancy in multiple sclerosis. Libraries were prepared by immunoSEQ multiplex PCR; TCRdb keeps only in-frame clonotypes and omits some of them. The sample shows some 51,000 clones, approximately 94% of them seen only once. The V gene lost 4 bases and the J gene lost 7 bases, with 14 bases spanning the gap. CDR3 length: 13 amino acids. CDR1 is SEHNR and CDR2 is FQNEAQ in the germline V gene (reference sequence). The receptor was derived from a female donor with multiple sclerosis, enrolled in a pregnancy study. V usage is TRBV7-9 and J usage is TRBJ2-7, with D possibly matching TRBD1 (6 bases). The sequences come from CD4+ T cells from peripheral blood mononuclear cells, collected in the second trimester of pregnancy. The CDR3 here is CASSSATGKEQYF. As DNA, the CDR3 is TGTGCCAGCAGCTCTGCCACAGGGAAAGAGCAGTACTTC.